This T cell receptor (beta chain) was obtained from a study of cytomegalovirus exposure and HLA in healthy donors. Overall study: Around 86 million unique TCRs, all from HLA-typed donors, were included in an early release of the data. Overall study findings and caveats: Judged likely to be a sequencing artifact was a cluster of highly shared sequence variants. Previous analysis showed most TCR beta V segments were productive about 87% or about 30% of the time.

The PCR ran on 60 Vbeta and 13 Jbeta primers. Sequencing was performed with immunoSEQ multiplex PCR; in TCRdb, only in-frame clones are kept and a portion is missing. The data hold around 190,000 clones, with roughly 77% observed a single time. Donors had nominal health at sampling but likely had unrecorded immune exposures. The CDR3 extends over 13 amino acids. The germline V gene has CDR1 MNHEY and CDR2 SVGAGI. V was shortened by 2 bases and J by 2 bases, with 6 bases between the two germline ends. Worth noting for this clone: What it recognizes is unknown.

Material: PBMCs. The chain joins TRBV6-5 to TRBJ1-2; D is undetermined. This TCR came from a woman aged 50 to 60 in good health and CMV-seronegative. As DNA, the CDR3 is TGTGCCAGCAGTTACCCCGGGAACTATGGCTACACCTTC. Residues: CASSYPGNYGYTF.